This T cell receptor (beta chain) appears in the sequencing data of a study of blood T cell repertoires in COVID-19. Study summary: The samples span acute and convalescent COVID-19 from the United States, Italy and Spain. In each case, the material was cDNA or gDNA derived from T cells, B-cell-depleted T cells, or PBMCs.

A few counts support this clone. V lost 2 bases and J lost 5, with 12 bases in between. CDR3 size: 15 residues. Per the germline V gene, CDR1 is MDHEN and CDR2 is SYDVKM. Per the study methods: Amplified reference gene primers provided the basis for estimating nucleated cell counts. Clones were read by immunoSEQ multiplex PCR, and TCRdb kept only the in-frame ones, dropping some. The D gene and trimming were derived from the DNA, and the V and J assignments and clone size from that table. The sample lists 85,000 to 120,000 clones, approximately 80% occurring once. The source is a woman aged 55-70 years with acute or convalescent COVID-19. Sample: peripheral blood. J is TRBJ1-4 and V is TRBV28, with D maybe TRBD1 (5 bases). The chain's CDR3 is CASSLPAGRNEKLFF. The DNA for the CDR3 is TGTGCCAGCAGTTTACCAGCGGGGCGGAATGAAAAACTGTTTTTT.